This T cell receptor beta chain originates from a study of control samples from healthy donors and cancer patients. Clones were sequenced by immunoSEQ multiplex PCR, and TCRdb holds only the in-frame ones, with some missing. The table shows some 160,000 clones, with approximately 88% occurring only once. From germline, CDR1 is MNHEY and CDR2 SVGAGI. V was clipped by 6 bases and J by 2 bases, with 11 bases between them. The CDR3 has 13 amino acids. This clone was detected only once. This TCR was sampled from a man aged 30 to 45 in good health. The sample was blood. The chain joins TRBV6-5 to TRBJ2-7; a weak D match, TRBD1 (6 bases). The CDR3 DNA sequence: TGTGCCAGCAGCGACAGGCTTACCTACGAGCAGTACTTC. Protein: CASSDRLTYEQYF.